This T cell receptor (beta chain) is from a study of CD8+CD57+ T cells in acquired aplastic anemia. Across the study: Sorted CD4+ and CD8+ cells gave a mean 3.2 ug DNA, range about 0.19 to 27.4 ug.

This clonotype has just one count. The study profiled TCR beta VDJ and CDR3 using genomic DNA as template. TCRdb re-called the reads through MiXCR, storing one row per CDR3 protein. Seen here are 150,000 or so distinct CDR3 sequences, around 60% observed once, and the top ten hold around 45%. Germline values: CDR1 MNHNY, CDR2 SVGAGI (reference sequence). Trimming took off 2 bases at V and 5 bases at J, with 12 bases between the two ends. The CDR3 contains 14 residues. The sample was sorted CD4+, CD8+, or CD8+CD57+ T cells (not recorded which) from PBMCs. The sequence was obtained from a human donor in good health. This chain joins TRBV6-6 and TRBJ2-5; D is tentatively TRBD1 or TRBD2 (5 bases each). CDR3 amino acids: CASSYGDQRETQYF. For the CDR3, the DNA is TGTGCCAGCAGTTACGGGGACCAGAGGGAGACCCAGTACTTC.